The 14 T cell receptor beta chains presented below share a single source sample, sequenced in a study of OX40 agonist ivuxolimab in advanced cancers. Assay used: immunoSEQ multiplex PCR; TCRdb lists only in-frame clones, some missing. The sample shows 65,000 to 90,000 clones, 90% to 95% of them seen only once. Sequencing used CD4+ or CD8+ T cells sorted from blood, obtained in a trial of the OX40 agonist ivuxolimab. The receptors derive from an adult with an advanced solid tumor such as melanoma, head and neck, liver or kidney cancer.

This chain joins TRBV19 and TRBJ2-6; D is ambiguous. Germline V gene lookup returns CDR1 LNHDA and CDR2 SQIVND (reference sequence). The V and J ends lost 1 base and 2 bases respectively, with 9 bases between them. The CDR3 runs 16 residues. The CDR3 region is CASSIASVAGANVLTF. The CDR3 nucleotides are TGTGCCAGTAGTATAGCTTCGGTCGCTGGGGCCAACGTCCTGACTTTC.

This clone appeared a single time. The V gene is TRBV11-3, the J gene TRBJ1-5; D is unresolved. This CDR3 has 13 residues. V lost 4 bases and J 7 bases, leaving 11 bases between the germline ends. Looked up from germline, CDR1 is SGHNT and CDR2 is YENEEA. CDR3 protein: CASSSSFSQPQHF. The CDR3 nucleotides are TGTGCCAGCAGCTCTTCTTTCTCACAGCCCCAGCATTTT.

The V gene is TRBV6-6, the J gene TRBJ2-4; 7 bases agree with TRBD2. The V gene's germline CDR1 is MNHNY and CDR2 SVGAGI (reference sequence). The J segment lost 8 bases and the V segment lost 0 bases, leaving 10 bases of the junction unmatched. This CDR3 contains 16 residues. Written as DNA, the CDR3 is TGTGCCAGCAGTTACTCGGGGGGGGAGACGGGAGACATTCAGTACTTC. It translates to CASSYSGGETGDIQYF.

V gene TRBV6-1 combines with J gene TRBJ2-4; 8 nucleotides agree with TRBD1. V lost 3 bases to trimming and J lost 7 bases; unmatched junction nucleotides: 5. The germline gives CDR1 MNHNS, CDR2 SASEGT. This CDR3 is 14 amino acids long. The CDR3 spells CASSETGDRNIQYF. CDR3 in DNA: TGTGCCAGCAGTGAGACAGGGGATAGGAACATTCAGTACTTC.

The chain couples TRBV4-1 to TRBJ2-7; possible D gene TRBD2, 5 bases. V lost 5 bases, J lost 3 bases, and 17 bases lay in between. The germline V gene has CDR1 MGHRA and CDR2 YSYEKL. The CDR3 totals 15 residues. The chain's CDR3 is CASSSYPRDDYEQYF. In DNA, the CDR3 is TGCGCCAGCAGCTCTTATCCCCGGGATGACTACGAGCAGTACTTC.

The CDR3 DNA reads TGTGCCAGCAGCGTAGGGGGAAGCCAGCCCCAGCATTTT. Translation: CASSVGGSQPQHF. The chain uses TRBV9 and TRBJ1-5, with D hard to call. CDR1 is SGDLS, CDR2 YYNGEE, per germline. The CDR3 runs to 13 residues. Trimming removed 0 bases at V and 7 bases at J, with 8 bases between.

The rearrangement links TRBV14 to TRBJ1-1, with a tentative D call TRBD1 (5 bases). This CDR3 is 13 amino acids long. Germline values: CDR1 SGHDN, CDR2 FVKESK. V shed 6 bases and J shed 0 bases, with 8 bases lying between them. CDR3 in DNA: TGTGCCAGCAGTTGGGACCTGAACACTGAAGCTTTCTTT. Translation: CASSWDLNTEAFF.

A single count supports this clone. Here the CDR3 DNA reads TGTGCCAGCAGCCCCACAGATTATAATTCACCCCTCCACTTT. Its protein is CASSPTDYNSPLHF. V is TRBV2 and J is TRBJ1-6; D remains ambiguous. Germline CDR1 is SNHLY and CDR2 is FYNNEI. The CDR3 is made up of 14 amino acids. Trimming removed 6 bases at V and 4 bases at J, with 10 bases between.

CDR3 sequence: CASSGREGLRSIDTQYF. CDR3 DNA sequence: TGTGCCAGCAGCGGGCGGGAGGGCCTTAGGAGTATAGATACGCAGTATTTT. The chain recombines TRBV21-1 with TRBJ2-3; the D call of TRBD2 is as the table states it, not checked on the DNA. TRBV21-1 constitutes a pseudogene. The CDR3 has 17 residues.

This chain joins TRBV7-8 and TRBJ2-5; 8 positions match TRBD1. V shed 5 bases and J 9 bases; nucleotides not matched to a gene: 14. The germline V gene encodes CDR1 SGHVS and CDR2 FQNEAQ. CDR3 size: 15 residues. The CDR3 protein is CASSTWTGLPKAQYF. The DNA for the CDR3 is TGTGCCAGCAGCACCTGGACAGGGCTTCCGAAGGCCCAGTACTTC.

The chain combines TRBV6-1 with TRBJ1-5; D gene uncertain. The CDR3 length is 13 residues. Trimming stripped 6 bases from V and 4 bases from J, with 10 bases between. The germline V gene encodes CDR1 MNHNS and CDR2 SASEGT. For the CDR3, the DNA is TGTGCCAGCAGGGGTATGGAGAATCAGCCCCAGCATTTT. Translation: CASRGMENQPQHF.

V gene TRBV5-1 combines with J gene TRBJ2-7; 10 bases match TRBD2. The length of the CDR3 is 14 residues. Unmatched junction bases numbered 5, after V lost 0 bases and J lost 8 bases. CDR1 and CDR2 (germline): SGHRS, YFSETQ. The CDR3 loop reads CASSLVGTSDQQYF. DNA of the CDR3: TGCGCCAGCAGCTTGGTCGGGACTAGCGACCAGCAGTACTTC.

This chain uses TRBV19 with TRBJ2-7, with D possibly matching TRBD2 (6 bases). This CDR3 comprises 13 residues. Germline CDR1 and CDR2: LNHDA and SQIVND (reference sequence). With 2 bases removed from V and 11 bases from J, the gap between germline ends came to 16 bases. The CDR3 spells CASSIRLEGKKYF. CDR3 bases: TGTGCCAGTAGTATACGACTAGAGGGGAAGAAGTACTTC. Supplemented by reference TRBV19 and TRBJ2-7, the full variable domain reads DGGITQSPKYLFRKEGQNVTLSCEQNLNHDAMYWYRQDPGQGLRLIYYSQIVNDFQKGDIAEGYSVSREKKESFPLTVTSAQKNPTAFYLCASSIRLEGKKYFGPGTRLTVT.

The chain uses TRBV19 and TRBJ1-2; a weak D match, TRBD1 (5 bases). The CDR3 extends over 17 amino acids. V gave up 5 bases and J gave up 3 bases, with 22 bases separating them. The germline V gene encodes CDR1 LNHDA and CDR2 SQIVND (reference sequence). The CDR3 DNA follows: TGTGCCAGTAGTTCTTTTGTTGGGGCGTTCGACCACTATGGCTACACCTTC. The encoded protein is CASSSFVGAFDHYGYTF.